This TCR beta chain was found in a study of blood T cell repertoires in COVID-19. About the research overall: Whether acute or convalescent, the COVID-19 samples came from the United States, Italy and Spain. In each case, the material was cDNA or gDNA derived from T cells, B-cell-depleted T cells, or PBMCs.

In the source study's methods: Reference gene primer amplification yielded estimated nucleated cell counts. Sequenced by immunoSEQ multiplex PCR; TCRdb stores in-frame clones only, minus some. V, J and clone size were drawn from that table, and D and trimming were deduced from the DNA. The data show roughly 240,000 clones, 75% to 90% seen once. This CDR3 spans 15 amino acids. Germline V lookup: CDR1 SNHLY, CDR2 FYNNEI. The V end was cut by 9 bases, the J end by 2 bases, with 14 bases between. This clone was picked up one time. Material: peripheral blood. The TCR originated in a man aged 60 to 75 who had recovered from COVID-19. This chain links TRBV2 with TRBJ2-6, with D maybe TRBD2 (7 bases). CDR3 sequence (DNA): TGTGCCAGTCAAACGGGGGGCGCTGGGGCCAACGTCCTGACTTTC. Residues: CASQTGGAGANVLTF.